The next 25 T cell receptor beta chains were all read from a single sample in a study of T cells in Graves' hyperthyroidism and ophthalmopathy. The source material, RNA transcripts, was used to amplify TCR beta CDR3 regions. HTBI primers were used for first-round RT-PCR of the TCR CDR3. TCRdb independently ran MiXCR on the multiplex PCR reads; one entry per CDR3 protein. The repertoire holds some 360,000 distinct CDR3 sequences, with 11% to 15% as singletons. Specimen: blood. The receptors here all came from a woman aged 55-69 years with Graves' hyperthyroidism.

This clonotype came up many times. The genes are TRBV12-3 or TRBV12-4 and TRBJ1-5; D uncertain. The CDR3 contains 13 residues. V lost 5 bases and J 3 bases, leaving 8 bases between the germline ends. CDR3 region: CASSTGPNQPQHF. The CDR3 nucleotides read TGTGCCAGCAGTACTGGGCCCAATCAGCCCCAGCATTTT.

This clonotype was seen repeatedly, ten times or more. The V call is TRBV5-5, the J call TRBJ1-4; no reliable D call. This CDR3 region has 14 residues. Trimming left V 0 bases short and J 8 bases short, with 11 bases between. In germline, CDR1 is SGHKS, CDR2 YYEKEE (reference sequence). CDR3 sequence reads: CASSLGHGAEKLFF. The CDR3 bases are TGTGCCAGCAGCTTGGGACACGGTGCGGAAAAACTGTTTTTT. The full variable domain, rest sourced from reference TRBV5-5 and TRBJ1-4, is DAGVTQSPTHLIKTRGQQVTLRCSPISGHKSVSWYQQVLGQGPQFIFQYYEKEERGRGNFPDRFSARQFPNYSSELNVNALLLGDSALYLCASSLGHGAEKLFFGSGTQLSVL.

This clonotype was counted only a few times. Since a much larger clone is just one base distant, this may be a read error. The chain employs TRBV7-9 and TRBJ2-1; 8 bases agree with TRBD2. The CDR3 length is 15 residues. Germline V gives CDR1 SEHNR, CDR2 FQNEAQ (reference sequence). The CDR3 nucleotides are TGTGCCAGCAGCTTAGCCGATAGCGGGATCGGTGAGCAGTCCTTC. This codes for CASSLADSGIGEQSF.

The CDR3 DNA reads TGTGCCAGCAGCTTAGTGGGGGGGCGGAATGAAAAACTGTTTTTT. Translated: CASSLVGGRNEKLFF. The gene calls are TRBV11-2 and TRBJ1-4; D is perhaps TRBD1 (6 bases). CDR1 and CDR2 (germline): SGHAT, FQNNGV. Trimming removed 1 base at V and 5 bases at J, with 11 bases between. The CDR3 length is 15 residues.

In its sample, this clonotype was seen many times. This chain joins TRBV11-2 and TRBJ2-7; 13 bases agree with TRBD2. V trimming: 4 bases; J trimming: 2 bases; junction bases outside the gene matches: 11. This CDR3 has 18 residues. Germline V CDR1 and CDR2: SGHAT, FQNNGV. The CDR3 sequence is CASSSPPGTSGTTYEQYF. CDR3 nucleotides: TGTGCCAGCAGCTCGCCCCCCGGGACTAGCGGGACGACCTACGAGCAGTACTTC.

This clonotype appeared many times. The chain joins TRBV28 to TRBJ2-4; D gene uncertain. The V end lost 6 bases, the J end lost 7 bases, and 16 bases lay between the germline ends. The CDR3 sequence is 14 residues long. From germline, CDR1 is MDHEN and CDR2 SYDVKM. CDR3 nucleotide sequence: TGTGCCAGCAGCCCCCCTGGGGAAGGGAACATTCAGTACTTC. This encodes CASSPPGEGNIQYF. Looking up the rest from reference TRBV28 and TRBJ2-4 gives the full variable domain: DVKVTQSSRYLVKRTGEKVFLECVQDMDHENMFWYRQDPGLGLRLIYFSYDVKMKEKGDIPEGYSVSREKKERFSLILESASTNQTSMYLCASSPPGEGNIQYFGAGTRLSVL.

This chain links TRBV12-3 or TRBV12-4 with TRBJ1-2; 9 bases match TRBD1. This CDR3 comprises 14 residues. V was clipped by 6 bases and J by 8 bases; unmatched bases: 10. The CDR3 nucleotides are TGTGCCAGCAGCCTCCTTGGACAGGGGAAGGGCTACACCTTC. Translated: CASSLLGQGKGYTF.

This clonotype was counted ten times or more. The chain has TRBV29-1 and TRBJ2-1; D is possibly TRBD2 (5 bases). V was trimmed by 7 bases and J by 7 bases, leaving 17 bases between them. Looked up from germline, CDR1 is SQVTM and CDR2 is ANQGSEA. The CDR3 runs to 13 residues. In DNA form, the CDR3 reads TGCAGCGCCCCAGTGGAGGTAGGGAATGAGCAGTTCTTC. It translates to CSAPVEVGNEQFF.

The V gene is TRBV7-6, the J gene TRBJ2-2, with D tentatively TRBD2 (5 bases). The CDR3 is 18 amino acids. V was pared by 2 bases and J by 2 bases, with 18 bases between. CDR1 and CDR2 from the germline V gene are SGHVS and FNYEAQ. The CDR3 nucleotides read TGTGCCAGCAGCTTATTGGTCGGCAGCGGACTCAACACCGGGGAGCTGTTTTTT. Residues: CASSLLVGSGLNTGELFF. The full variable domain, rest sourced from reference TRBV7-6 and TRBJ2-2, is GAGVSQSPRYKVTKRGQDVALRCDPISGHVSLYWYRQALGQGPEFLTYFNYEAQQDKSGLPNDRFSAERPEGSISTLTIQRTEQRDSAMYRCASSLLVGSGLNTGELFFGEGSRLTVL.

There are a few counts of this clonotype. The chain uses TRBV13 and TRBJ2-3; D perhaps matches TRBD2 (6 bases). This CDR3 region has 15 residues. Trimming took off 5 bases at V and 4 bases at J, with 16 bases between the two ends. Germline assignment: CDR1 PRHDT and CDR2 FYEKMQ (reference sequence). For the CDR3, the DNA is TGTGCCAGCAGCACCCGGACGGGGAGGTCAGATACGCAGTATTTT. Encoded protein: CASSTRTGRSDTQYF.

This clonotype was picked up many times. This chain joins TRBV7-9 and TRBJ2-1; 13 positions agree with TRBD2. Per the germline V gene, CDR1 is SEHNR and CDR2 is FQNEAQ (reference sequence). The V and J ends lost 4 bases and 8 bases, in that order; junction bases with no gene match: 5. The CDR3 consists of 15 residues. The CDR3 sequence is CASSSGLAGHDEQFF. For the CDR3, the DNA is TGTGCCAGCAGCTCGGGACTAGCGGGACACGATGAGCAGTTCTTC.

V usage is TRBV29-1 and J usage is TRBJ1-2, with D unclear. There are 12 residues in the CDR3. The V end lost 5 bases, the J end lost 0 bases, and 7 bases lay between the germline ends. Per the germline V gene, CDR1 is SQVTM and CDR2 is ANQGSEA. The CDR3 DNA reads as TGCAGCGTTCGGAGTTCTAACTATGGCTACACCTTC. Its protein is CSVRSSNYGYTF.

This clonotype has more than one count but fewer than ten. This chain links TRBV7-9 with TRBJ1-3; no reliable D call. V lost 4 bases and J lost 11, with 18 bases in between. Per germline, CDR1 SEHNR and CDR2 FQNEAQ (reference sequence). The CDR3 is 14 amino acids. CDR3 sequence reads: CASSSGIAREAIYF. The DNA of the CDR3 is TGTGCCAGCAGCTCGGGGATCGCTCGAGAAGCCATATATTTT.

This clonotype was seen repeatedly, ten times or more. The rearrangement joins TRBV10-3 to TRBJ2-7; D might be TRBD2 (7 bases). Per germline, CDR1 ENHRY and CDR2 SYGVKD. CDR3 length: 14 residues. The V end lost 4 bases, the J end lost 6 bases, and 16 bases lay between the germline ends. The CDR3 reads CAISGGGPGGEQYF. The DNA for the CDR3 is TGTGCCATCAGTGGGGGGGGCCCAGGTGGCGAGCAGTACTTC.

The chain's CDR3 is CASSSYGRSDRGPEKLFF. CDR3 in DNA: TGTGCCAGCAGCTCTTATGGGCGCTCGGACAGGGGACCTGAAAAACTGTTTTTT. The chain combines TRBV7-9 with TRBJ1-4, with TRBD1 matching 9 bases. The CDR3 has 18 residues. V lost 4 bases, J lost 7 bases, and 16 bases stayed unmatched. Per germline, CDR1 SEHNR and CDR2 FQNEAQ (reference sequence).

This clonotype was detected many times. CDR3 protein: CATSREDGPLGYTF. The CDR3 DNA sequence: TGTGCCACCAGCAGAGAAGATGGCCCCTTGGGCTACACCTTC. The V and J genes are TRBV15 and TRBJ1-2; D not certain. The ends were cut back, 0 bases at V and 8 bases at J, with 13 bases in the middle. Germline V gene data show CDR1 as LNHNV and CDR2 as YYDKDF (reference sequence). The CDR3 spans 14 residues.

This chain uses TRBV19 with TRBJ1-2; 9 bases are shared with TRBD1. CDR3 length: 16 residues. The V gene end was trimmed by 3 bases and the J gene end by 3 bases; junction bases not matched to a gene: 8. Germline loops: CDR1 LNHDA, CDR2 SQIVND (reference sequence). CDR3 in amino acids: CASSIEGTGPHYGYTF. DNA of the CDR3: TGTGCCAGTAGTATTGAGGGGACAGGGCCTCACTATGGCTACACCTTC. The whole variable domain, filled in from reference TRBV19 and TRBJ1-2, reads DGGITQSPKYLFRKEGQNVTLSCEQNLNHDAMYWYRQDPGQGLRLIYYSQIVNDFQKGDIAEGYSVSREKKESFPLTVTSAQKNPTAFYLCASSIEGTGPHYGYTFGSGTRLTVV.

This clonotype was observed at least ten times. The V call is TRBV12-3 or TRBV12-4, the J call TRBJ1-3; possible D gene TRBD1, 6 bases. The CDR3 has 14 amino acids. V was clipped by 3 bases and J by 3 bases, with 9 bases between them. The CDR3 DNA follows: TGTGCCAGCAGTTTGTCAGGGGTTGGAAACACCATATATTTT. Translation: CASSLSGVGNTIYF.

This clonotype was counted at least ten times. V gene TRBV28 combines with J gene TRBJ1-3; 8 positions match TRBD1. Per germline, CDR1 MDHEN and CDR2 SYDVKM. The CDR3 consists of 15 residues. The V and J ends lost 6 bases and 2 bases, in that order; junction bases with no gene match: 6. For the CDR3, the DNA is TGTGCCAGCAGCCAAGACAGGGGAACTGGAAACACCATATATTTT. Translating it yields CASSQDRGTGNTIYF.

The genes are TRBV6-1 and TRBJ1-5; maybe TRBD1 (5 bases). V shed 6 bases and J shed 0 bases, with 12 bases lying between them. Germline CDR1 and CDR2: MNHNS and SASEGT. The CDR3 extends over 15 amino acids. This chain's CDR3 is CASRTMGDSNQPQHF. For the CDR3, the DNA is TGTGCCAGCAGGACCATGGGGGATAGCAATCAGCCCCAGCATTTT.

In this sample, this clonotype turned up many times. The rearrangement links TRBV7-9 to TRBJ2-7; no reliable D call. V lost 1 base and J lost 9, with 13 bases in between. Looked up from germline, CDR1 is SEHNR and CDR2 is FQNEAQ (reference sequence). CDR3 length: 13 amino acids. CDR3 in amino acids: CASSLGDVSGQYF. The CDR3 coding sequence is TGTGCCAGCAGCTTAGGGGATGTTTCAGGGCAGTACTTC.

This clonotype was observed many times. This chain joins TRBV7-3 and TRBJ2-3, with TRBD1 matching 8 bases. V gave up 5 bases and J gave up 2 bases; unmatched junction bases: 6. CDR1 is SGHTA, CDR2 FQGTGA, per germline. The CDR3 contains 15 residues. This CDR3 reads CASSPGGRNTDTQYF. The CDR3 region has the DNA TGTGCCAGCAGCCCAGGGGGCCGAAACACAGATACGCAGTATTTT.

Ten or more counts support this clonotype. The J gene is TRBJ2-5, the V gene TRBV5-5; D remains ambiguous. Germline lookup yields CDR1 SGHKS and CDR2 YYEKEE (reference sequence). The CDR3 contains 16 residues. V lost 2 bases to trimming and J lost 2 bases, with 16 bases between them. This CDR3 is CASSFGSGRRQETQYF. CDR3 sequence (DNA): TGTGCCAGCAGCTTCGGCTCTGGACGACGACAAGAGACCCAGTACTTC.

This clonotype was counted many times. The chain couples TRBV18 to TRBJ2-1; 7 bases map to TRBD2. The CDR3 is made up of 13 amino acids. The germline CDR1 and CDR2 sequences are KGHSH and LQKENI. This CDR3 is CAVGGMRDGEQFF. In DNA, the CDR3 is TGTGCAGTCGGGGGGATGAGAGACGGTGAGCAGTTCTTC.

This clonotype came up a few times. The V call is TRBV5-1, the J call TRBJ1-1, with D possibly matching TRBD1 (5 bases). CDR1 is SGHRS, CDR2 YFSETQ, per germline. CDR3 length: 13 amino acids. Trimming took 5 bases from V and 1 from J, leaving 9 bases between them. In nucleotides, the CDR3 is TGCGCCAGCAGGTCTAGGGGGAACACTGAAGCTTTCTTT. As protein: CASRSRGNTEAFF.